One TCR beta chain is described in this entry. Its antigen is undetermined. Making TCR cDNA involved 5'RACE template switching, which added UMIs and a universal primer site. TCRdb ran MiXCR on the 5' RACE reads and lists one entry per CDR3 protein. The sample consists of hundreds of thousands of distinct CDR3 sequences, less than 20% of them appearing once. This entry comes from a study of T cells after yellow fever vaccination. Study-wide background: Where fractions had low cell numbers, libraries were prepared from them with the SMART-Seq v4 Ultra Low Input RNA kit.

From germline, CDR1 is SGHNT and CDR2 YYREEE (reference sequence). CDR3 length: 15 residues. V lost 0 bases, J lost 5 bases, and 6 bases stayed unmatched. Notes on the study in general: Abundant clonotypes from the bulk population could contaminate FACS-sorted repertoires. Overall, a small share of clonotypes was seen in both CD4 and CD8 compartments.

The sequencing here drew on PBMCs, taken 15 days after the yellow fever booster vaccination. The V gene is TRBV5-4, the J gene TRBJ2-5, with TRBD2 matching over 8 bases. This sequence was found in a man under 40 who received the YFV17D yellow fever vaccine. CDR3 in DNA: TGTGCCAGCAGCTTGGAGGGCGGGAGGATGGAGACCCAGTACTTC. It specifies CASSLEGGRMETQYF.